Listed here are 6 T cell receptor beta chains from one sample, sequenced in a study of T cell changes during pregnancy in multiple sclerosis. Measured with immunoSEQ multiplex PCR; TCRdb has only the in-frame clones, and not every one. The sample has 50,000 or so clones, about nine tenths seen once. The sample consisted of CD4+ T cells from peripheral blood mononuclear cells, taken in the second trimester of pregnancy. The receptors derive from a female donor with multiple sclerosis, enrolled in a pregnancy study.

The chain recombines TRBV30 with TRBJ1-2, with D hard to call. V was clipped by 0 bases and J by 8 bases, with 10 bases between them. The CDR3 has 12 residues. CDR1 is GTSNPN and CDR2 is SVGIG in the germline V gene (reference sequence). The chain's CDR3 is CAWSVSPRGYTF. In DNA, the CDR3 is TGTGCCTGGAGTGTATCCCCGAGGGGCTACACCTTC.

The V call is TRBV5-6, the J call TRBJ1-4; 8 bases line up with TRBD1. Per the germline V gene, CDR1 is SGHDT and CDR2 is YYEEEE. Unmatched junction bases numbered 6, after V lost 3 bases and J lost 8 bases. This CDR3 has 14 amino acids. The CDR3 loop is CASSWTGSGEKLFF. The CDR3 DNA is TGTGCCAGCAGCTGGACAGGGTCGGGGGAAAAACTGTTTTTT.

The rearrangement links TRBV6-4 to TRBJ2-5; a weak D match, TRBD1 (5 bases). V gave up 3 bases and J gave up 2 bases, with 10 bases separating them. CDR1 is MRHNA and CDR2 is SNTAGT in the germline V gene. CDR3 length: 14 residues. This chain's CDR3 is CASSDVTGQETQYF. CDR3 sequence (DNA): TGTGCCAGCAGTGATGTAACAGGACAAGAGACCCAGTACTTC.

The gene calls are TRBV19 and TRBJ1-2; D is unresolved. V gave up 5 bases and J gave up 5 bases, with 12 bases separating them. The length of the CDR3 is 13 residues. Germline V gives CDR1 LNHDA, CDR2 SQIVND (reference sequence). The CDR3 is CASSRASLYGYTF. The CDR3 nucleotides are TGTGCCAGTAGTCGCGCGAGCCTATATGGCTACACCTTC.

This chain links TRBV6-5 with TRBJ1-1; D is uncertain. CDR3 size: 12 residues. V lost 7 bases and J lost 3, with 9 bases in between. CDR1 is MNHEY and CDR2 is SVGAGI in the germline V gene. Written as DNA, the CDR3 is TGTGCCAGCATCGGAGGCTACACTGAAGCTTTCTTT. The encoded protein is CASIGGYTEAFF.

The V call is TRBV7-9, the J call TRBJ2-2, with D maybe TRBD1 (5 bases). The CDR3 runs 16 residues. Trimming shortened V by 3 bases and J by 1 base, and 12 bases separated the two germline ends. The germline gives CDR1 SEHNR, CDR2 FQNEAQ (reference sequence). The CDR3 nucleotides are TGTGCCAGCAGCTTGTTGATCACAGGGAACACCGGGGAGCTGTTTTTT. It specifies CASSLLITGNTGELFF.